Below are 25 T cell receptor beta chains sequenced from a single sample in a study of shared clonotypes between healthy human individuals. Produced via immunoSEQ multiplex PCR; TCRdb's table is partial and in-frame only. There are about 2 million clones in the sample; roughly 95% occur only once, and 0.95% to 1.5% lies in the top ten. CD45RO-negative, CCR7-selected cells formed the naive CD8 fraction, which excluded terminally differentiated effector memory CD45RA+ cells. The sequenced material came from naive CD8+ T cells sorted from blood. Source of these receptors: a man aged 18 to 30 in good health.

The chain carries TRBV5-4 and TRBJ1-1, with TRBD1 matching over 7 bases. Germline V gene sequence: CDR1 SGHNT, CDR2 YYREEE (reference sequence). This CDR3 contains 18 residues. V was clipped by 0 bases and J by 2 bases; unmatched bases: 13. Here the CDR3 DNA reads TGTGCCAGCAGCTTGGCGGTACTCGAGGGACAGAGAAACACTGAAGCTTTCTTT. It encodes CASSLAVLEGQRNTEAFF.

The CDR3 DNA sequence: TGTGCCAGCAGCTCGTCTACAACTAATGAAAAACTGTTTTTT. It codes for CASSSSTTNEKLFF. This chain links TRBV7-9 with TRBJ1-4; D not resolved. The CDR3 sequence is 14 residues long. CDR1 and CDR2 from the germline V gene are SEHNR and FQNEAQ (reference sequence). V lost 4 bases and J lost 0, with 6 bases in between.

V usage is TRBV6-5 and J usage is TRBJ2-3, with TRBD1 matching 8 bases. Germline V lookup: CDR1 MNHEY, CDR2 SVGAGI. The V segment lost 6 bases and the J segment 2 bases; nucleotides outside the gene matches: 7. The CDR3 runs to 15 residues. The CDR3 region has the DNA TGTGCCAGCAGCCCCCGGCAGGGGGCCACAGATACGCAGTATTTT. It specifies CASSPRQGATDTQYF.

V usage is TRBV4-1 and J usage is TRBJ1-1; D is uncertain. The V gene lost 4 bases and the J gene lost 5 bases, with 23 bases spanning the gap. Per the germline V gene, CDR1 is MGHRA and CDR2 is YSYEKL. The CDR3 is made up of 17 amino acids. CDR3 bases: TGCGCCAGCAGCCCGACCACCTCTCACCTCTTAGGAACTGAAGCTTTCTTT. Encoded protein: CASSPTTSHLLGTEAFF.

CDR3: CASSRRDRGPEAFF. DNA for the CDR3: TGTGCCAGCAGCCGACGGGACAGGGGGCCTGAAGCTTTCTTT. This sequence joins TRBV7-9 and TRBJ1-1, with TRBD1 matching over 12 bases. The V and J ends lost 5 bases and 6 bases, in that order; junction bases with no gene match: 4. The CDR3 extends over 14 amino acids. Germline V gives CDR1 SEHNR, CDR2 FQNEAQ (reference sequence).

The rearrangement joins TRBV7-9 to TRBJ2-7; TRBD2 is a possible D gene (5 bases). Trimming stripped 2 bases from V and 5 bases from J, with 16 bases between. The CDR3 extends over 15 amino acids. Germline V gives CDR1 SEHNR, CDR2 FQNEAQ (reference sequence). The CDR3 nucleotides are TGTGCCAGCAGCTTACCCCGGGGAGCCGGCGACGAGCAGTACTTC. Protein sequence: CASSLPRGAGDEQYF.

This clone was seen a single time. This sequence joins TRBV5-4 and TRBJ2-7; 7 nucleotides match TRBD1. V shed 4 bases and J 2 bases; nucleotides not matched to a gene: 3. The CDR3 covers 13 residues. Germline V gene lookup returns CDR1 SGHNT and CDR2 YYREEE (reference sequence). CDR3: CASSRQGAYEQYF. The CDR3 DNA follows: TGTGCCAGCAGCAGACAGGGAGCCTACGAGCAGTACTTC. The variable domain in full, completed from reference TRBV5-4 and TRBJ2-7, reads ETGVTQSPTHLIKTRGQQVTLRCSSQSGHNTVSWYQQALGQGPQFIFQYYREEENGRGNFPPRFSGLQFPNYSSELNVNALELDDSALYLCASSRQGAYEQYFGPGTRLTVT.

CDR3 sequence reads: CASSLELGDQPQHF. CDR3 DNA sequence: TGTGCCAGCAGCTTAGAATTAGGGGACCAGCCCCAGCATTTT. This chain joins TRBV7-6 and TRBJ1-5, with a weak D call TRBD1 (5 bases). Germline V gene lookup returns CDR1 SGHVS and CDR2 FNYEAQ. The CDR3 has 14 amino acids. V lost 1 base and J 7 bases, leaving 11 bases between the germline ends.

Details on this clone: Within the sample, other DNA sequences also encode this same CDR3. The V gene is TRBV9, the J gene TRBJ2-2, with no clear D. Trimming left V 0 bases short and J 4 bases short, with 7 bases between. Germline assignment: CDR1 SGDLS and CDR2 YYNGEE. The CDR3 is 14 amino acids. The CDR3 loop reads CASSVGGGTGELFF. The CDR3, as DNA: TGTGCCAGCAGCGTAGGAGGCGGCACCGGGGAGCTGTTTTTT.

This chain links TRBV6-5 with TRBJ2-7; maybe TRBD2 (6 bases). The CDR3 is made up of 14 amino acids. The V gene's germline CDR1 is MNHEY and CDR2 SVGAGI. The germline V and J ends were trimmed by 4 bases and 4 bases, with 14 bases remaining between them. The DNA for the CDR3 is TGTGCCAGCAGTTGGGGACTCGATCAGTACGAGCAGTACTTC. Residues: CASSWGLDQYEQYF.

The chain carries TRBV2 and TRBJ2-5; TRBD1 matches at 8 bases. The CDR3 spans 13 residues. The trim removed 6 bases at V and 5 bases at J, leaving 5 bases unmatched. Germline CDR1 and CDR2: SNHLY and FYNNEI. The CDR3 DNA reads TGTGCCAGCAGGGACAGGGAGTGGGAGACCCAGTACTTC. Translated: CASRDREWETQYF.

This chain links TRBV15 with TRBJ2-5, with D uncertain. Germline CDR1 and CDR2: LNHNV and YYDKDF (reference sequence). V shed 0 bases and J shed 2 bases, with 10 bases lying between them. CDR3 length equals 15 residues. CDR3 protein: CATSREGLIQETQYF. The CDR3 nucleotides read TGTGCCACCAGCAGAGAAGGGCTCATACAAGAGACCCAGTACTTC. The full variable domain, with the rest looked up from reference TRBV15 and TRBJ2-5, is DAMVIQNPRYQVTQFGKPVTLSCSQTLNHNVMYWYQQKSSQAPKLLFHYYDKDFNNEADTPDNFQSRRPNTSFCFLDIRSPGLGDTAMYLCATSREGLIQETQYFGPGTRLLVL.

This rearrangement joins TRBV30 to TRBJ2-1, with no clear D. V was cut by 0 bases and J by 9 bases, with 6 bases left in between. The length of the CDR3 is 11 residues. Germline lookup yields CDR1 GTSNPN and CDR2 SVGIG (reference sequence). CDR3: CAWSVSGEQFF. The CDR3 DNA is TGTGCCTGGAGTGTATCGGGTGAGCAGTTCTTC.

This clone has just one count. CDR3 sequence reads: CASSMRPPFQETQYF. In nucleotides, the CDR3 is TGTGCCAGTAGTATGAGACCTCCGTTCCAAGAGACCCAGTACTTC. The V call is TRBV19, the J call TRBJ2-5, with D hard to call. The CDR3 extends over 15 amino acids. The germline gives CDR1 LNHDA, CDR2 SQIVND (reference sequence). Trimming took 3 bases from V and 1 from J, leaving 12 bases between them.

J is TRBJ2-7 and V is TRBV7-9; no firm D call. The CDR3 has 15 amino acids. Trimming took off 5 bases at V and 6 bases at J, with 20 bases between the two ends. Germline V gene data show CDR1 as SEHNR and CDR2 as FQNEAQ (reference sequence). CDR3 bases: TGTGCCAGCAGCCCCGGGCCCAGCTCCGGTCTCGAGCAGTACTTC. As protein: CASSPGPSSGLEQYF.

Details on this clone: Other DNA sequences of this sample code for an identical CDR3. This chain connects TRBV28 to TRBJ1-5; D not resolved. CDR3 size: 13 residues. Trimming removed 5 bases at V and 1 base at J, with 6 bases between. From germline, CDR1 is MDHEN and CDR2 SYDVKM. The DNA of the CDR3 is TGTGCCAGCAGTCCTCGGAGCAATCAGCCCCAGCATTTT. Translating gives CASSPRSNQPQHF.

The chain is built from TRBV10-2 and TRBJ1-4; the D gene is possibly TRBD1 (6 bases). Trimming pared 8 bases from V and 7 bases from J, leaving 17 bases between. The germline CDR1 and CDR2 sequences are WSHSY and SAAADI. The CDR3 loop spans 14 amino acids. The CDR3: CASVPGGGSEKLFF. DNA for the CDR3: TGCGCCAGCGTTCCTGGGGGGGGCAGTGAAAAACTGTTTTTT.

This clone was counted a few times. The chain has TRBV9 and TRBJ2-7; 9 bases are shared with TRBD1. J lost 3 bases, V lost 3 bases, and 4 bases had no gene match. From germline, CDR1 is SGDLS and CDR2 YYNGEE. The CDR3 sequence is 14 residues long. CDR3 in DNA: TGTGCCAGCAGCGCGGCGACAGGGGGCTACGAGCAGTACTTC. This gives the protein CASSAATGGYEQYF. Looking up the rest from reference TRBV9 and TRBJ2-7 gives the full variable domain: DSGVTQTPKHLITATGQRVTLRCSPRSGDLSVYWYQQSLDQGLQFLIQYYNGEERAKGNILERFSAQQFPDLHSELNLSSLELGDSALYFCASSAATGGYEQYFGPGTRLTVT.

The chain couples TRBV19 to TRBJ2-1; maybe TRBD1 (6 bases). Deletions cut 3 bases from V and 4 bases from J, with 13 bases between. Looked up from germline, CDR1 is LNHDA and CDR2 is SQIVND (reference sequence). There are 15 residues in the CDR3. The CDR3 DNA is TGTGCCAGTAGTATTCTTGGGGGCCTATACAATGAGCAGTTCTTC. It encodes CASSILGGLYNEQFF.

The chain uses TRBV4-1 and TRBJ1-2; no clear D. Germline V gives CDR1 MGHRA, CDR2 YSYEKL. Deletions cut 2 bases from V and 7 bases from J, with 14 bases between. CDR3 length equals 14 residues. The CDR3: CASSQSLADPGYTF. CDR3 in DNA: TGCGCCAGCAGCCAATCCCTGGCAGATCCTGGCTACACCTTC.

This clone was detected only a few times. V and J are TRBV2 and TRBJ2-7; 10 bases are a match to TRBD1. The CDR3 runs 12 residues. Germline V gives CDR1 SNHLY, CDR2 FYNNEI. Germline trimming cut 9 bases from V and 3 bases from J; bases unmatched to any gene: 2. The chain's CDR3 is CARGDRGYEQYF. DNA for the CDR3: TGTGCCAGGGGGGACAGGGGCTACGAGCAGTACTTC.

This clone was counted once. The genes are TRBV29-1 and TRBJ2-1; maybe TRBD2 (6 bases). Germline values: CDR1 SQVTM, CDR2 ANQGSEA. V lost 7 bases, J lost 0 bases, and 13 bases lay in between. The CDR3 totals 14 residues. CDR3 sequence reads: CSALAISSYNEQFF. In DNA, the CDR3 is TGCAGCGCGCTAGCGATTAGCTCCTACAATGAGCAGTTCTTC.

J is TRBJ2-7 and V is TRBV6-1; D is perhaps TRBD2 (5 bases). The CDR3 loop spans 15 amino acids. With 2 bases removed from V and 5 bases from J, the gap between germline ends came to 16 bases. Germline CDR1 is MNHNS and CDR2 is SASEGT. CDR3 DNA: TGTGCCAGCAGTGAATATCACGCGGAGGTAGACGAGCAGTACTTC. Translation gives CASSEYHAEVDEQYF.

This clone appeared once. Written as DNA, the CDR3 is TGTGCCAGCAGCAATCGTAGCGGGAGGGCCGGGGAGACCCAGTACTTC. The encoded protein is CASSNRSGRAGETQYF. The chain is built from TRBV21-1 and TRBJ2-5; the table calls TRBD2, which could not be checked here. TRBV21-1 is assigned pseudogene status. The CDR3 spans 16 residues.

The rearrangement links TRBV21-1 to TRBJ1-2; the tabulated D call, TRBD1, remains unverified against the DNA. TRBV21-1 is annotated as a pseudogene. This CDR3 region has 15 residues. Here the CDR3 DNA reads TGTGCCAGCAGCGCAGACAGGGGGTGGAACTATGGCTACACCTTC. It codes for CASSADRGWNYGYTF.